These T cell receptor beta chains were read from a single sample in a study of beta chain features in type 1 diabetes. Measured with immunoSEQ multiplex PCR; TCRdb has only the in-frame clones, and not every one. The sample has approximately 120,000 clones, about two fifths seen once. Sequencing was performed on stem cell memory CD4+ T cells from blood. The receptors were gathered from a woman aged 18-29 years in good health. CDR3s include the opening cysteine and the closing phenylalanine or tryptophan. The D gene is left open where the match is weak. Not all rows give a size; the values are once, few, many and, for expanded clones, a class.

j_call: TRBJ2-7; v_call: TRBV11-2; clone_size: .; d_call: .; cdr3_aa: CASRRGTAYEQYF; cdr3_nt: TGTGCCAGCAGACGCGGGACAGCGTACGAGCAGTACTTC
j_call: TRBJ1-1; v_call: TRBV18; clone_size: .; d_call: .; cdr3_aa: CASSQGVNTEAFF; cdr3_nt: TGTGCCAGCTCACAGGGGGTCAACACTGAAGCTTTCTTT
j_call: TRBJ1-5; v_call: TRBV4-2; clone_size: few; d_call: .; cdr3_aa: CASSQDPRINQPQHF; cdr3_nt: TGTGCCAGCAGCCAAGATCCCAGGATCAATCAGCCCCAGCATTTT
j_call: TRBJ2-3; v_call: TRBV7-9; clone_size: .; d_call: TRBD2; cdr3_aa: CASSLGGSGRGYTQYF; cdr3_nt: TGTGCCAGCAGCTTGGGGGGAAGCGGGAGAGGTTATACGCAGTATTTT
j_call: TRBJ1-3; v_call: TRBV25-1; clone_size: .; d_call: TRBD1; cdr3_aa: CASRGQLAGNTIYF; cdr3_nt: TGTGCCAGCAGGGGACAGCTTGCTGGAAACACCATATATTTT
j_call: TRBJ2-5; v_call: TRBV2; clone_size: .; d_call: .; cdr3_aa: CASSKLVVGETQYF; cdr3_nt: TGTGCCAGCAGTAAACTAGTAGTCGGTGAGACCCAGTACTTC
j_call: TRBJ2-5; v_call: TRBV5-4; clone_size: .; d_call: TRBD1; cdr3_aa: CASSPGQGVETQYF; cdr3_nt: TGTGCCAGCAGCCCAGGACAGGGGGTTGAGACCCAGTACTTC
j_call: TRBJ2-3; v_call: TRBV6-5; clone_size: .; d_call: .; cdr3_aa: CASSLIGGRRQYF; cdr3_nt: TGTGCCAGCAGCCTGATCGGGGGAAGGAGGCAGTATTTT
j_call: TRBJ2-1; v_call: TRBV6-6; clone_size: .; d_call: TRBD1; cdr3_aa: CASSYRDSDNEQFF; cdr3_nt: TGTGCCAGCAGTTACCGGGACAGCGACAATGAGCAGTTCTTC
j_call: TRBJ1-1; v_call: TRBV25-1; clone_size: .; d_call: TRBD1; cdr3_aa: CASSDLHGQGNTEAFF; cdr3_nt: TGTGCCAGCAGTGATCTTCACGGACAGGGGAACACTGAAGCTTTCTTT
j_call: TRBJ2-3; v_call: TRBV7-3; clone_size: many; d_call: .; cdr3_aa: CASSLTASTDTQYF; cdr3_nt: TGTGCCAGCAGCTTAACGGCCAGCACAGATACGCAGTATTTT
j_call: TRBJ2-1; v_call: TRBV30; clone_size: .; d_call: TRBD2; cdr3_aa: CAWSKARTSGRGEQFF; cdr3_nt: TGTGCCTGGAGTAAAGCCCGGACTAGCGGGAGGGGTGAGCAGTTCTTC
j_call: TRBJ2-1; v_call: TRBV28; clone_size: few; d_call: TRBD1; cdr3_aa: CASSFWRSGGGNEQFF; cdr3_nt: TGTGCCAGCAGTTTTTGGCGGTCAGGGGGTGGCAATGAGCAGTTCTTC
j_call: TRBJ2-5; v_call: TRBV9; clone_size: .; d_call: .; cdr3_aa: CASSGTVRLQETQYF; cdr3_nt: TGTGCCAGCAGCGGGACAGTCCGTTTACAAGAGACCCAGTACTTC
j_call: TRBJ2-6; v_call: TRBV18; clone_size: .; d_call: .; cdr3_aa: CASSPTSDANVLTF; cdr3_nt: TGTGCCAGCTCACCTACCAGCGATGCCAACGTCCTGACTTTC
j_call: TRBJ2-3; v_call: TRBV30; clone_size: .; d_call: .; cdr3_aa: CAWSVLDTQYF; cdr3_nt: TGTGCCTGGAGTGTACTGGATACGCAGTATTTT
j_call: TRBJ2-3; v_call: TRBV25-1; clone_size: .; d_call: .; cdr3_aa: CASSAAGARRGTQYF; cdr3_nt: TGTGCCAGCAGTGCCGCAGGGGCCCGCCGAGGTACGCAGTATTTT
j_call: TRBJ2-1; v_call: TRBV27; clone_size: .; d_call: TRBD2; cdr3_aa: CASSSPSRTSGTNEQFF; cdr3_nt: TGTGCCAGCAGTTCCCCTTCGCGGACTAGCGGGACCAATGAGCAGTTCTTC
j_call: TRBJ2-7; v_call: TRBV7-9; clone_size: .; d_call: .; cdr3_aa: CASSFLGGSYEQYF; cdr3_nt: TGTGCCAGCAGCTTCCTCGGGGGATCCTACGAGCAGTACTTC
j_call: TRBJ2-7; v_call: TRBV7-6; clone_size: .; d_call: .; cdr3_aa: CASSLYSDSVYEQYF; cdr3_nt: TGTGCCAGCAGCCTATACTCGGACAGCGTTTACGAGCAGTACTTC
j_call: TRBJ1-4; v_call: TRBV7-8; clone_size: few; d_call: TRBD1; cdr3_aa: CASSLRQGSNEKLFF; cdr3_nt: TGTGCCAGCAGCCTCAGACAGGGGTCTAATGAAAAACTGTTTTTT
j_call: TRBJ2-6; v_call: TRBV15; clone_size: .; d_call: TRBD2; cdr3_aa: CATSRGTSPSGANVLTF; cdr3_nt: TGTGCCACCAGCAGAGGGACTAGCCCGTCTGGGGCCAACGTCCTGACTTTC
j_call: TRBJ2-1; v_call: TRBV4-3; clone_size: few; d_call: TRBD2; cdr3_aa: CASSHQTSGALGEQFF; cdr3_nt: TGCGCCAGCAGCCATCAGACTAGCGGGGCCTTGGGGGAGCAGTTCTTC
j_call: TRBJ2-7; v_call: TRBV18; clone_size: few; d_call: .; cdr3_aa: CASSPGSNLVKPYEQYF; cdr3_nt: TGTGCCAGCTCGCCCGGGTCTAATCTAGTAAAACCCTACGAGCAGTACTTC
j_call: TRBJ1-5; v_call: TRBV19; clone_size: few; d_call: TRBD1; cdr3_aa: CASSTGQGRTQPQHF; cdr3_nt: TGTGCCAGTAGTACAGGACAGGGACGAACTCAGCCCCAGCATTTT
j_call: TRBJ2-5; v_call: TRBV30; clone_size: .; d_call: .; cdr3_aa: CAWSARQVQETQYF; cdr3_nt: TGTGCCTGGAGTGCCCGACAAGTCCAAGAGACCCAGTACTTC
j_call: TRBJ1-2; v_call: TRBV28; clone_size: .; d_call: .; cdr3_aa: CASSLRDYYGYTF; cdr3_nt: TGTGCCAGCAGCCTCCGGGACTACTATGGCTACACCTTC
j_call: TRBJ2-4; v_call: TRBV7-9; clone_size: once; d_call: TRBD1; cdr3_aa: CASSFTRDRGTKNIQYF; cdr3_nt: TGTGCCAGCAGCTTTACCCGGGACAGGGGAACCAAAAACATTCAGTACTTC
j_call: TRBJ1-3; v_call: TRBV7-2; clone_size: few; d_call: TRBD1; cdr3_aa: CASSYYGQGATGNTIYF; cdr3_nt: TGTGCCAGCAGCTATTACGGACAGGGGGCGACTGGAAACACCATATATTTT
j_call: TRBJ1-1; v_call: TRBV6-5; clone_size: .; d_call: TRBD1; cdr3_aa: CASSYYRGQAFF; cdr3_nt: TGTGCCAGCAGTTACTACAGGGGGCAAGCTTTCTTT
j_call: TRBJ1-2; v_call: TRBV11-2; clone_size: few; d_call: TRBD1; cdr3_aa: CASSGTGGYTF; cdr3_nt: TGTGCCAGCAGCGGGACAGGAGGCTACACCTTC
j_call: TRBJ2-1; v_call: TRBV7-7; clone_size: .; d_call: TRBD2; cdr3_aa: CASTWEGSSYNEQFF; cdr3_nt: TGTGCCAGCACTTGGGAGGGTAGCTCCTACAATGAGCAGTTCTTC
j_call: TRBJ1-3; v_call: TRBV28; clone_size: .; d_call: .; cdr3_aa: CASVPSGGSGNTIYF; cdr3_nt: TGTGCCAGCGTTCCCTCCGGGGGCTCTGGAAACACCATATATTTT